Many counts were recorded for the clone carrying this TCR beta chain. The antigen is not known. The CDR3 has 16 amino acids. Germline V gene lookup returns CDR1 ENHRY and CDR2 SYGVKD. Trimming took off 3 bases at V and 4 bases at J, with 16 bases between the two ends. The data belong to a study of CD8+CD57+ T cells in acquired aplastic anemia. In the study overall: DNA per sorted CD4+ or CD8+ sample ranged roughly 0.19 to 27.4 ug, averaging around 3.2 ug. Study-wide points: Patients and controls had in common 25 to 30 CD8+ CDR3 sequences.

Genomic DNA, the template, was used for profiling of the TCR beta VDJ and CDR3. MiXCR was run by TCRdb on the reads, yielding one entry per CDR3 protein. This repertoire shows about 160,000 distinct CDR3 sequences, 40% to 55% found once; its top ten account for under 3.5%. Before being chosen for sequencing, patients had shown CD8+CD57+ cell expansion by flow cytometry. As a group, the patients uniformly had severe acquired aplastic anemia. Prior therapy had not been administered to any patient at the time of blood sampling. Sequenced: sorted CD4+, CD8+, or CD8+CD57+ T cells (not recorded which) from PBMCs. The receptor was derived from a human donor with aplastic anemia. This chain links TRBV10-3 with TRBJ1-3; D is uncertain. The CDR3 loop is CAISDPGQNPGNTIYF. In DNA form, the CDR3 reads TGTGCCATCAGTGATCCCGGTCAGAACCCGGGAAACACCATATATTTT.